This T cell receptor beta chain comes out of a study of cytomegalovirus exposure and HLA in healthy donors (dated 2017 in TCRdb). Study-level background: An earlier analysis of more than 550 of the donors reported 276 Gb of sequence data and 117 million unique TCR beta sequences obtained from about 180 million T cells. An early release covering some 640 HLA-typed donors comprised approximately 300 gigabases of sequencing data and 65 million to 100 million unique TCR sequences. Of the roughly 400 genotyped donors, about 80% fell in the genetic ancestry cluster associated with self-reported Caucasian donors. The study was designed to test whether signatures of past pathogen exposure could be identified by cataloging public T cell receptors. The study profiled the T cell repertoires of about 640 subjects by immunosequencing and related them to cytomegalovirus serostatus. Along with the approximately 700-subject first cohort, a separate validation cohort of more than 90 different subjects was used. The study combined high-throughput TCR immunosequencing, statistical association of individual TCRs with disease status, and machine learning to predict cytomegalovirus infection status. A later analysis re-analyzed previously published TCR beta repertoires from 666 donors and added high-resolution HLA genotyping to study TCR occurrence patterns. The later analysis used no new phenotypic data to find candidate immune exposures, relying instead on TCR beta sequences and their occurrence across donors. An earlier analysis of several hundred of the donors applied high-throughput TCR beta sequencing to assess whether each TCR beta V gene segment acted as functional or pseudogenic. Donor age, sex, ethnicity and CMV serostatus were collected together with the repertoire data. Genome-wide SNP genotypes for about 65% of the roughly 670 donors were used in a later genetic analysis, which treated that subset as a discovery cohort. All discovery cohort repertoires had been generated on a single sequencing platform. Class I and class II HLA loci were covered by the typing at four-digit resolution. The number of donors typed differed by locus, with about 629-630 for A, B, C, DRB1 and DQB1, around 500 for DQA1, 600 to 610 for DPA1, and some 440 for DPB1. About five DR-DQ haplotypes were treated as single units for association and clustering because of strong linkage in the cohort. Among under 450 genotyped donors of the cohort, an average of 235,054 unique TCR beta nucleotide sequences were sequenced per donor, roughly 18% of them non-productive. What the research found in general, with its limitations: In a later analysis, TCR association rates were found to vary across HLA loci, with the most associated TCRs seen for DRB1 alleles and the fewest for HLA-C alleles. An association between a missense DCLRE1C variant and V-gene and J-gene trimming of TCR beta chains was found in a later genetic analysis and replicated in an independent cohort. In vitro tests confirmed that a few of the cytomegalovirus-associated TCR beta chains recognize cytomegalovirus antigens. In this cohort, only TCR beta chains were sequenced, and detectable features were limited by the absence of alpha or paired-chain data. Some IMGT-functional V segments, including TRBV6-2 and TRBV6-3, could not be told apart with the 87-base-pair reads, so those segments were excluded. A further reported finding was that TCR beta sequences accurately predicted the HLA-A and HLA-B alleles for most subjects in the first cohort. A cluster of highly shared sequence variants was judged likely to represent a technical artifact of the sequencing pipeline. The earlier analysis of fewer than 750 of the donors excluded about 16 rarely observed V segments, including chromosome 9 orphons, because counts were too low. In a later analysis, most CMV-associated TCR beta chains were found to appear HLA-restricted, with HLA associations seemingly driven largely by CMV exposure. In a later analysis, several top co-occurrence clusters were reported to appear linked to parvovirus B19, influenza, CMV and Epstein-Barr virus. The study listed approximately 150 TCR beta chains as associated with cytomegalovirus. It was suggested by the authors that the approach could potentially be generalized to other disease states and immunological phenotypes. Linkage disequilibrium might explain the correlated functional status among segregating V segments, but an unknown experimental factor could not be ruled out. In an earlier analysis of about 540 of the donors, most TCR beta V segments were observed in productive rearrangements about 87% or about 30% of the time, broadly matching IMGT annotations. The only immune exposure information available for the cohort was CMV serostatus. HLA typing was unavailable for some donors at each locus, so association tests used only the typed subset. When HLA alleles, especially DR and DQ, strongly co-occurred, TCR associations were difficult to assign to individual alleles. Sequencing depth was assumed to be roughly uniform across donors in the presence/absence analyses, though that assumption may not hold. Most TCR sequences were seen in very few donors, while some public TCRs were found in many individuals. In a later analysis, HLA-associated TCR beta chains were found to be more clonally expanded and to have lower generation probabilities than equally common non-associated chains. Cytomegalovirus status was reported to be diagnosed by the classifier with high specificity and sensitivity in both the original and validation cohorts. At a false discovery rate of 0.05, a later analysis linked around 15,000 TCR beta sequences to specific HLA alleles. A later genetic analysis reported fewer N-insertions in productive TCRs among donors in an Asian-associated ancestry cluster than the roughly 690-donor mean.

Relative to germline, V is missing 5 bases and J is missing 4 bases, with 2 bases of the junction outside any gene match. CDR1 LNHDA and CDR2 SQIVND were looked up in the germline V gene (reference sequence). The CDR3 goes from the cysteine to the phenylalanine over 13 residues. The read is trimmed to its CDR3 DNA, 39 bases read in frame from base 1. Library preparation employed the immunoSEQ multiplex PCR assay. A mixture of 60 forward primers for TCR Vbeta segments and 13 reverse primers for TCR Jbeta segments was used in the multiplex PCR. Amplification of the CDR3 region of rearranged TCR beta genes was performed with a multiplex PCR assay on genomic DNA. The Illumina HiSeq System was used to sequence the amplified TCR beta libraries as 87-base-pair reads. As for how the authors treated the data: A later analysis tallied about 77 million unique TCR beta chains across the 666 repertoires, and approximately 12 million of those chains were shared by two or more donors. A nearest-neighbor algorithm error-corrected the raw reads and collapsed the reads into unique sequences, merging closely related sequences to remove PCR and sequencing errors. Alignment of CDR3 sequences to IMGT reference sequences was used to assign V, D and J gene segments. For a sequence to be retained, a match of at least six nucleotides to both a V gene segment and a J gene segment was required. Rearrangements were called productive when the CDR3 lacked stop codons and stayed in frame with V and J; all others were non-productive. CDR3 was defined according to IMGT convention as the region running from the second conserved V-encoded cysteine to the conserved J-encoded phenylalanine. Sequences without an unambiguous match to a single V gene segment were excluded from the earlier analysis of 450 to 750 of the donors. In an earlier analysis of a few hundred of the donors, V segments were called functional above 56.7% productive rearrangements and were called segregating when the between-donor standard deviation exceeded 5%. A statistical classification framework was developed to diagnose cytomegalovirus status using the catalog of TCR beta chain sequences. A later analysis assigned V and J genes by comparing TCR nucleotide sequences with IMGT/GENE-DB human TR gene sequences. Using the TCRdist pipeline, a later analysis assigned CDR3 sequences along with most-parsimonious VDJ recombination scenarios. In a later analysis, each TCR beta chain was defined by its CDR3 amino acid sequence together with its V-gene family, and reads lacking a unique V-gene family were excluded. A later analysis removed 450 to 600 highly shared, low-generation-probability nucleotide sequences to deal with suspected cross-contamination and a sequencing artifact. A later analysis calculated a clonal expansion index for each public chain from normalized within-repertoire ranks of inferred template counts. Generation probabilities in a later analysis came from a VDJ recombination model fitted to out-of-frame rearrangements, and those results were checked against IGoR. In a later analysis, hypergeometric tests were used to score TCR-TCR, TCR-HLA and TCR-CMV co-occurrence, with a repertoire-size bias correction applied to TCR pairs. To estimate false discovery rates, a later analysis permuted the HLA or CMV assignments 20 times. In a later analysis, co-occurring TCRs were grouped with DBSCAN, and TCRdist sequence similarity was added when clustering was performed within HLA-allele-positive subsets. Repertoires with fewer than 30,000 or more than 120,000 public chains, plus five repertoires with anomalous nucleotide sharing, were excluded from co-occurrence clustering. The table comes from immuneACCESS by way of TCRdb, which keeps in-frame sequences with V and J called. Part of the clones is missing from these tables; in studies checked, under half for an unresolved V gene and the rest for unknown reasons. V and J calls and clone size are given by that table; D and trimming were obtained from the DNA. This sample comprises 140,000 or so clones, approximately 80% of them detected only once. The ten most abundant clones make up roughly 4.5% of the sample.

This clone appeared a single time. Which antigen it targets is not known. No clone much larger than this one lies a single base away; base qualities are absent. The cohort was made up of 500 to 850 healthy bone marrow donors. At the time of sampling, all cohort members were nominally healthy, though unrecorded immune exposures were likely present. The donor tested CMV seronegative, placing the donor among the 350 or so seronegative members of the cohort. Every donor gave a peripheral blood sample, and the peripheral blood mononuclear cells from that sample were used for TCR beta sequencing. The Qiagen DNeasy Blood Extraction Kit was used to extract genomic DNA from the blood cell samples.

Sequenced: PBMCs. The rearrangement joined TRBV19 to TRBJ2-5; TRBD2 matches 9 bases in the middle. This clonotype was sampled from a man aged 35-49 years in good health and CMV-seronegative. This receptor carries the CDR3 CASSVGLAETQYF. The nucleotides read TGTGCCAGTAGTGTGGGACTAGCAGAGACCCAGTACTTC.